These 20 T cell receptor beta chains came from one sample sequenced in a study of T cell repertoires in cytomegalovirus infection. In TCRdb, the reads were re-called with MiXCR into one record per CDR3 protein. This sample yields 200,000 or so distinct CDR3 sequences, of which 28% are seen a single time; approximately 30% belongs to the top ten. The specimen was PBMCs. The receptors come from a human donor in good health (CMV status not recorded). Some clones in this sample may be carry-over from other donors' samples.

This chain connects TRBV20-1 to TRBJ1-1; TRBD1 might be the D (6 bases). The CDR3 is 15 residues long. Between the trimmed V and J ends, which lost 6 bases and 7 bases, there was a span of 24 bases. Germline CDR1 and CDR2: DFQATT and SNEGSKA (reference sequence). As DNA, the CDR3 is TGCAGTGCCATTTATCCAGGGGACCTAACACTTGAAGCTTTCTTT. Amino acids: CSAIYPGDLTLEAFF.

In its sample, this clonotype was seen many times. The chain recombines TRBV7-2 with TRBJ2-2, with 7 positions matching TRBD1. V gave up 5 bases and J gave up 5 bases; unmatched junction bases: 11. Germline V lookup: CDR1 SGHTA, CDR2 FQGNSA. This CDR3 has 16 residues. The CDR3 sequence is CASSEEVGGITGELFF. DNA for the CDR3: TGTGCCAGCAGCGAGGAAGTAGGGGGCATAACCGGGGAGCTGTTTTTT.

V and J are TRBV4-3 and TRBJ2-7; the D gene is possibly TRBD2 (7 bases). V dropped 0 bases and J dropped 0 bases, with 12 bases sitting between them. Per the germline V gene, CDR1 is LGHNA and CDR2 is YSLEER. This CDR3 is built from 16 residues. The DNA of the CDR3 is TGCGCCAGCAGCCAAGATGGAGGGGGGGCCTCCTACGAGCAGTACTTC. Amino acid sequence: CASSQDGGGASYEQYF.

V is TRBV5-5 and J is TRBJ1-1, with D uncertain. The V gene lost 4 bases and the J gene lost 0 bases, with 10 bases spanning the gap. CDR1 and CDR2 from the germline V gene are SGHKS and YYEKEE (reference sequence). CDR3 length: 14 residues. Here the CDR3 reads CASSAQTLNTEAFF. CDR3 sequence (DNA): TGTGCCAGCAGCGCCCAGACTTTGAACACTGAAGCTTTCTTT.

This clonotype was detected only a few times. The chain employs TRBV7-9 and TRBJ2-2, with a possible D match to TRBD2 (5 bases). This CDR3 is 13 amino acids long. The V end was cut by 3 bases, the J end by 7 bases, with 9 bases between. The germline V gene has CDR1 SEHNR and CDR2 FQNEAQ (reference sequence). The CDR3 is CASSLSGSGELFF. The DNA for the CDR3 is TGTGCCAGCAGCTTGAGCGGAAGCGGGGAGCTGTTTTTT. Variable domain in full (rest from reference TRBV7-9 and TRBJ2-2): DTGVSQNPRHKITKRGQNVTFRCDPISEHNRLYWYRQTLGQGPEFLTYFQNEAQLEKSRLLSDRFSAERPKGSFSTLEIQRTEQGDSAMYLCASSLSGSGELFFGEGSRLTVL.

A few counts support this clonotype. The chain carries TRBV7-2 and TRBJ2-4; D remains unclear. Trimming removed 5 bases from V and 2 bases from J, with 16 bases in between. The CDR3 sequence is 16 residues long. Germline V gene sequence: CDR1 SGHTA, CDR2 FQGNSA. The CDR3 region is CASSPFGYVTKNIQYF. In DNA form, the CDR3 reads TGTGCCAGCAGCCCTTTTGGTTATGTCACCAAAAACATTCAGTACTTC.

V usage is TRBV27 and J usage is TRBJ2-1, with a weak D call TRBD2 (7 bases). Trimming removed 6 bases at V and 5 bases at J, with 17 bases between. CDR3 length: 15 residues. Germline V gene lookup returns CDR1 MNHEY and CDR2 SMNVEV (reference sequence). The CDR3 DNA reads as TGTGCCAGCAGACCATGGGGGGAGGGGGACAATGAGCAGTTCTTC. This gives the protein CASRPWGEGDNEQFF.

This chain joins TRBV4-1 and TRBJ1-1; D remains unclear. With 0 bases removed from V and 5 bases from J, the gap between germline ends came to 7 bases. This CDR3 spans 13 amino acids. Germline CDR1 MGHRA, CDR2 YSYEKL. This CDR3 reads CASSQDSRTEAFF. The CDR3 nucleotides read TGCGCCAGCAGCCAAGATTCCCGAACTGAAGCTTTCTTT.

This clonotype was detected only a few times. The J gene is TRBJ1-6, the V gene TRBV7-3; D gene uncertain. In germline, CDR1 is SGHTA, CDR2 FQGTGA. Trimming cost V 5 bases and J 9 bases, with 14 bases left between them. This CDR3 comprises 14 residues. This CDR3 reads CASSLWGVSSPLHF. The CDR3 nucleotides are TGTGCCAGCAGCCTATGGGGTGTAAGTTCACCCCTCCACTTT.

The chain recombines TRBV6-6 with TRBJ2-5; no clear D. The V gene lost 6 bases and the J gene lost 4 bases, with 18 bases spanning the gap. This CDR3 is built from 15 residues. The germline gives CDR1 MNHNY, CDR2 SVGAGI (reference sequence). The CDR3 DNA reads TGTGCCAGCAGAACCGGGTTACTAATGGCAGAGACCCAGTACTTC. Its translation is CASRTGLLMAETQYF.

In its sample, this clonotype was seen a few times. The J gene is TRBJ1-5, the V gene TRBV7-2; possible D gene TRBD1, 5 bases. This CDR3 has 15 residues. Per the germline V gene, CDR1 is SGHTA and CDR2 is FQGNSA. With 0 bases removed from V and 4 bases from J, the gap between germline ends came to 10 bases. CDR3 sequence (DNA): TGTGCCAGCAGCTTAGCGCAGGGCGGAAATCAGCCCCAGCATTTT. It encodes CASSLAQGGNQPQHF. Drawing the rest from reference TRBV7-2 and TRBJ1-5, the complete variable domain is GAGVSQSPSNKVTEKGKDVELRCDPISGHTALYWYRQSLGQGLEFLIYFQGNSAPDKSGLPSDRFSAERTGGSVSTLTIQRTQQEDSAVYLCASSLAQGGNQPQHFGDGTRLSIL.

V gene TRBV20-1 combines with J gene TRBJ2-4; D tentatively fits TRBD1 or TRBD2 (5 bases each). Germline assignment: CDR1 DFQATT and CDR2 SNEGSKA (reference sequence). V lost 5 bases, J lost 8 bases, and 13 bases lay in between. The CDR3 sequence is 12 residues long. The CDR3 bases are TGCAGTGCTCGGAACTTGGGGGACATTCAGTACTTC. Its protein is CSARNLGDIQYF.

This sequence joins TRBV7-2 and TRBJ2-3; 12 nucleotides match TRBD2. Germline V gives CDR1 SGHTA, CDR2 FQGNSA. This CDR3 comprises 17 residues. V trimming: 1 base; J trimming: 5 bases; junction bases outside the gene matches: 7. The DNA of the CDR3 is TGTGCCAGCAGCTTAGTCGCTAGCGGGGGGGCCTTAGATACGCAGTATTTT. Amino acids: CASSLVASGGALDTQYF.

The gene calls are TRBV15 and TRBJ2-7; no clear D. Trimming stripped 0 bases from V and 2 bases from J, with 11 bases between. The CDR3 contains 15 residues. Germline CDR1 is LNHNV and CDR2 is YYDKDF (reference sequence). DNA of the CDR3: TGTGCCACCAGCAGAGATCGTCCAGTCGCCTACGAGCAGTACTTC. This encodes CATSRDRPVAYEQYF.

The rearrangement uses TRBV6-5 and TRBJ1-2; D perhaps matches TRBD1 (6 bases). From germline, CDR1 is MNHEY and CDR2 SVGAGI. V was clipped by 5 bases and J by 8 bases, with 21 bases between them. This CDR3 has 15 amino acids. In DNA form, the CDR3 reads TGTGCCAGCAGTCCTTTTCTCGGACAGAAGGGAGGCTACACCTTC. Protein product: CASSPFLGQKGGYTF.

Concerning this clonotype: With a much larger clone just one base away, this may be a read error. The rearrangement joins TRBV2 to TRBJ1-6, with 7 bases aligning to TRBD1. The CDR3 covers 14 residues. Per the germline V gene, CDR1 is SNHLY and CDR2 is FYNNEI. The CDR3, as DNA: TGTGCCAGCCGCTGGGACAGTAAGAATTTACCCCTCCACTTT. It codes for CASRWDSKNLPLHF.

The V call is TRBV19, the J call TRBJ2-3; the D gene could be TRBD1 or TRBD2 (5 bases each). From germline, CDR1 is LNHDA and CDR2 SQIVND (reference sequence). The germline V and J ends were trimmed by 6 bases and 4 bases, with 14 bases remaining between them. The CDR3 runs 14 residues. CDR3 DNA: TGTGCCAGTAGCCCGAGGGGCAGCGCAGATACGCAGTATTTT. Protein sequence: CASSPRGSADTQYF.

CDR3 coding DNA: TGTGCCAGCAGTTTGGTGGTAGGGACTGAAGCTTTCTTT. Translation gives CASSLVVGTEAFF. The rearrangement links TRBV27 to TRBJ1-1; no clear D. This CDR3 is built from 13 residues. From germline, CDR1 is MNHEY and CDR2 SMNVEV (reference sequence). With 3 bases removed from V and 5 bases from J, the gap between germline ends came to 10 bases.

The V call is TRBV5-1, the J call TRBJ2-6; D might be TRBD1 (5 bases). The CDR3 has 18 residues. The germline V and J ends were trimmed by 0 bases and 0 bases, with 13 bases remaining between them. Germline V gene sequence: CDR1 SGHRS, CDR2 YFSETQ. CDR3 in amino acids: CASSLAPRADSGANVLTF. The CDR3 region has the DNA TGCGCCAGCAGCTTGGCACCCAGGGCCGACTCTGGGGCCAACGTCCTGACTTTC.

The sample holds many counts of this clonotype. The chain has TRBV7-8 and TRBJ2-2, with 9 bases matching TRBD2. Germline V gene lookup returns CDR1 SGHVS and CDR2 FQNEAQ. The CDR3 covers 19 residues. With 0 bases clipped from V and 5 bases from J, the junction kept 13 bases outside the gene matches. The CDR3 loop reads CASSLAQRGVAGDTGELFF. The CDR3 DNA follows: TGTGCCAGCAGCTTAGCGCAAAGGGGAGTAGCGGGGGATACCGGGGAGCTGTTTTTT.